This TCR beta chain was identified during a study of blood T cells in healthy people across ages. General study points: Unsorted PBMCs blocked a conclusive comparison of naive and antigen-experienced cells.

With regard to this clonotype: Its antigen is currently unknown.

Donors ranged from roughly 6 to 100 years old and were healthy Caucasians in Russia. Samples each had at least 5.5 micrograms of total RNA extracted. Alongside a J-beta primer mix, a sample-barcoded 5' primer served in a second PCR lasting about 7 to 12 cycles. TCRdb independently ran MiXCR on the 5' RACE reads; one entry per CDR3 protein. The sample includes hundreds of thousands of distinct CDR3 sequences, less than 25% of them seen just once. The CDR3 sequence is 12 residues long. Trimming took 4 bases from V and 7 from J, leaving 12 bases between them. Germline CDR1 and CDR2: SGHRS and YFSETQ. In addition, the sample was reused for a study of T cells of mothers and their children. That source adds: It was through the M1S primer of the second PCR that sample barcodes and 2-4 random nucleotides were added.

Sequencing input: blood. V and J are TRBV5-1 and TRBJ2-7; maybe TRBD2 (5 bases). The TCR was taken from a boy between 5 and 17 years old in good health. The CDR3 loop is CASSPSPGEQYF. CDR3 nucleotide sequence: TGCGCCAGCAGCCCCTCACCGGGAGAGCAGTACTTC. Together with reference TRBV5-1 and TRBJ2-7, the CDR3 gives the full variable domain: KAGVTQTPRYLIKTRGQQVTLSCSPISGHRSVSWYQQTPGQGLQFLFEYFSETQRNKGNFPGRFSGRQFSNSRSEMNVSTLELGDSALYLCASSPSPGEQYFGPGTRLTVT.